This T cell receptor (beta chain) appears in the sequencing data of a study of response to subunit inactivated influenza vaccine. CDR3 size: 12 residues. Germline lookup yields CDR1 SQVTM and CDR2 ANQGSEA. One entry per CDR3 protein results from TCRdb running MiXCR on the RT-PCR reads. In the table there are roughly 500,000 distinct CDR3 sequences, 25% of which are singletons. This clonotype was picked up a small number of times. The sample consisted of CD4+ T cells sorted from PBMCs, taken about 5 days after vaccination. The chain couples TRBV29-1 to TRBJ1-1; D possibly corresponds to TRBD1 (5 bases). The TCR was taken from a man aged 45-65 years who received an inactivated influenza vaccine. This CDR3 is CSGHIMNTEAFF. The CDR3 DNA sequence: TGCAGTGGACATATCATGAACACTGAAGCTTTCTTT.